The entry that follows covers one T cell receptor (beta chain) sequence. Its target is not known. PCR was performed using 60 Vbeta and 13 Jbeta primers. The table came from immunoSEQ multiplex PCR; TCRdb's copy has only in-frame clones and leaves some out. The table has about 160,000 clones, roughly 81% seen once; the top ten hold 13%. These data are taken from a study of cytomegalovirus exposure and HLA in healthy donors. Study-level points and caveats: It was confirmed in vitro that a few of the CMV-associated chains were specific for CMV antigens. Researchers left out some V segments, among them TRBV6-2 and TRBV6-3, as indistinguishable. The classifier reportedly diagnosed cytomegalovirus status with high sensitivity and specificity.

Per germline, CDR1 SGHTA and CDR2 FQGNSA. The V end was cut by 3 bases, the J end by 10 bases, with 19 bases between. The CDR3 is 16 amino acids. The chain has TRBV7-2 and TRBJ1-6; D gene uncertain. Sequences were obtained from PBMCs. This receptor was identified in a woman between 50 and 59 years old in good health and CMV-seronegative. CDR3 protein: CASSFEQRAVESPLHF. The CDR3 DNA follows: TGTGCCAGCAGCTTCGAACAGAGGGCCGTTGAGTCACCCCTCCACTTT.